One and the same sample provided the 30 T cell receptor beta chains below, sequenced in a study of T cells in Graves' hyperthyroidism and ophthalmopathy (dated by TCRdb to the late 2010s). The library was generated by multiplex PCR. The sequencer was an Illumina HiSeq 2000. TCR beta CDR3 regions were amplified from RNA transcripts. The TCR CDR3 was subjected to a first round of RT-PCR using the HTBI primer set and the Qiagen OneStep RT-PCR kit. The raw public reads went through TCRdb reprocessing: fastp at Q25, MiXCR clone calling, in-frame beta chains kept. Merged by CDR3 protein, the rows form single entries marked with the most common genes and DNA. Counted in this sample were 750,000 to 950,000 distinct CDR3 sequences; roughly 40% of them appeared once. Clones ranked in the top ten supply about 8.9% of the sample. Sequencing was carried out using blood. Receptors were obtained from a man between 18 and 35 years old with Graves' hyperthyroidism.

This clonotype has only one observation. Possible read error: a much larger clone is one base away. CDR3 loop: CASSLVGPGNTIYF. CDR3 nucleotides: TGTGCCAGCAGCTTGGTAGGGCCCGGAAACACCATATATTTT. The J gene is TRBJ1-3, the V gene TRBV5-4; D is unclear. Germline V gene data show CDR1 as SGHNT and CDR2 as YYREEE (reference sequence). Deletions cut 0 bases from V and 4 bases from J, with 8 bases between. This CDR3 comprises 14 residues.

The CDR3 DNA follows: TGTGCCAGCAGCTTGGCAGCGGGTTGGGGGGAAGAGACCCAGTACTTC. Translated, it gives CASSLAAGWGEETQYF. The chain employs TRBV7-9 and TRBJ2-5; D is perhaps TRBD2 (6 bases). Trimming pared 3 bases from V and 3 bases from J, leaving 17 bases between. Germline V gene sequence: CDR1 SEHNR, CDR2 FQNEAQ (reference sequence). The CDR3 is made up of 16 amino acids.

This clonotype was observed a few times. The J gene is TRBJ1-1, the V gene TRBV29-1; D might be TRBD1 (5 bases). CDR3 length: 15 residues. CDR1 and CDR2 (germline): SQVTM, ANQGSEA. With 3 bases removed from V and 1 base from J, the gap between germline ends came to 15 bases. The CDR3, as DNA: TGCAGCGTTGATCCCCGGGGCGTACCGAACACTGAAGCTTTCTTT. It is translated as CSVDPRGVPNTEAFF.

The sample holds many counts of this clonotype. As DNA, the CDR3 is TGTGCCAGTAGTGTCGGGACAGGGGCGTACACTGAAGCTTTCTTT. Translation gives CASSVGTGAYTEAFF. The rearrangement links TRBV19 to TRBJ1-1; TRBD1 matches at 10 bases. Germline V gene sequence: CDR1 LNHDA, CDR2 SQIVND (reference sequence). The CDR3 length is 15 residues. The trim removed 5 bases at V and 3 bases at J, leaving 6 bases unmatched.

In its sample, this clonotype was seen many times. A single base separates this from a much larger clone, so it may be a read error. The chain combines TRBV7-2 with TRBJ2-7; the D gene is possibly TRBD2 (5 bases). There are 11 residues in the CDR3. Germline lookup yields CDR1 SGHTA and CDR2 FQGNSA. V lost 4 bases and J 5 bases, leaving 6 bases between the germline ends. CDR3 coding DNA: TGTGCCAGCAGCTCAGCGGACGAGCAGTACTTC. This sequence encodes CASSSADEQYF.

CDR3 loop: CASSVAGGPLSYEQYF. The CDR3 DNA sequence: TGTGCCAGCAGTGTAGCGGGAGGGCCCCTCTCCTACGAGCAGTACTTC. The rearrangement uses TRBV28 and TRBJ2-7; TRBD2 matches at 11 bases. The ends lost 5 bases at V and 0 bases at J; junction bases unmatched: 6. CDR1 is MDHEN and CDR2 is SYDVKM in the germline V gene. The CDR3 length is 16 residues.

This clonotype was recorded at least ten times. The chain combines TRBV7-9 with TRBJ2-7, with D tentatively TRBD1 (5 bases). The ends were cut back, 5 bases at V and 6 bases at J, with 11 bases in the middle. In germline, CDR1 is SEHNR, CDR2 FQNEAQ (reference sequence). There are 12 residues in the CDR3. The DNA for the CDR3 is TGTGCCAGCAGCCACCCAGGGCTCGAGCAGTACTTC. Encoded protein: CASSHPGLEQYF.

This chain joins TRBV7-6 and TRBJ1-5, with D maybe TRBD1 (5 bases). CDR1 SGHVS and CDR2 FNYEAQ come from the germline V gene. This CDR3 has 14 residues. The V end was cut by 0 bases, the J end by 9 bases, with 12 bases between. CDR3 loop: CASSLAGAWGPQHF. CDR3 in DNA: TGTGCCAGCAGCTTAGCAGGGGCATGGGGGCCCCAGCATTTT. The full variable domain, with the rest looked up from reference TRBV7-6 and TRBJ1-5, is GAGVSQSPRYKVTKRGQDVALRCDPISGHVSLYWYRQALGQGPEFLTYFNYEAQQDKSGLPNDRFSAERPEGSISTLTIQRTEQRDSAMYRCASSLAGAWGPQHFGDGTRLSIL.

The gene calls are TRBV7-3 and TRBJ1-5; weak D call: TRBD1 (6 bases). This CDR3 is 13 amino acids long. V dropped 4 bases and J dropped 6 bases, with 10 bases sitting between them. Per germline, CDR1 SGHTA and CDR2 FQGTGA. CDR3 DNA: TGTGCCAGCAGCTCAAACAGGGCTCAGCCCCAGCATTTT. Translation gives CASSSNRAQPQHF.

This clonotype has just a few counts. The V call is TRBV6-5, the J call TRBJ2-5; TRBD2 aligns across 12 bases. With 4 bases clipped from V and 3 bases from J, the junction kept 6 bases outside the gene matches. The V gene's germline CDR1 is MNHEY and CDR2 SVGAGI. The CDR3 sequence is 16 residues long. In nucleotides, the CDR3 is TGTGCCAGCAGTTTCTCGAGACTAGCGGGAGAAGAGACCCAGTACTTC. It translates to CASSFSRLAGEETQYF.

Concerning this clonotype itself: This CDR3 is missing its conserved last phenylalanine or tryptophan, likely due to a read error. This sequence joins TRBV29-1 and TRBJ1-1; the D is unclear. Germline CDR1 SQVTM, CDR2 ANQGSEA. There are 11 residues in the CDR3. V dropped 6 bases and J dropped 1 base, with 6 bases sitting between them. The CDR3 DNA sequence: TGCAGCGTCGGCTCGAACACTGAAGCTTTCTCT. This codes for CSVGSNTEAFS.

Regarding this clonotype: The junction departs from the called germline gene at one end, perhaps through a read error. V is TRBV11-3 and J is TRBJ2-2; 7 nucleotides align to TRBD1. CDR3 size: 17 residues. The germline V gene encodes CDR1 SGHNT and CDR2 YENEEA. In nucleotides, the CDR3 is TGTGCCGGCAGCAACGGACCGGGACAGAGTATCACCGGGGAGCTGTTTTTT. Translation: CAGSNGPGQSITGELFF. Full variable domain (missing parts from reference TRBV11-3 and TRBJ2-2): EAGVVQSPRYKIIEKKQPVAFWCNPISGHNTLYWYLQNLGQGPELLIRYENEEAVDDSQLPKDRFSAERLKGVDSTLKIQPAELGDSAVYLCAGSNGPGQSITGELFFGEGSRLTVL.

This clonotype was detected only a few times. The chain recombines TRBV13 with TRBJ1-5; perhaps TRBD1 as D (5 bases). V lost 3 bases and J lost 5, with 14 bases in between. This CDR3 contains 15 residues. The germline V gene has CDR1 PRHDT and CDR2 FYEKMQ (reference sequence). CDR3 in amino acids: CASSFTQGGHQPQHF. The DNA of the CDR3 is TGTGCCAGCAGCTTCACCCAGGGTGGGCATCAGCCCCAGCATTTT.

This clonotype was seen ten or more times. The CDR3 protein is CASSSDRGSPYF. DNA for the CDR3: TGTGCCAGCAGCTCAGACCGGGGATCCCCGTACTTC. This chain uses TRBV11-2 with TRBJ2-7, with D perhaps matching TRBD2 (5 bases). From germline, CDR1 is SGHAT and CDR2 FQNNGV. The length of the CDR3 is 12 residues. The ends were cut back, 4 bases at V and 12 bases at J, with 16 bases in the middle.

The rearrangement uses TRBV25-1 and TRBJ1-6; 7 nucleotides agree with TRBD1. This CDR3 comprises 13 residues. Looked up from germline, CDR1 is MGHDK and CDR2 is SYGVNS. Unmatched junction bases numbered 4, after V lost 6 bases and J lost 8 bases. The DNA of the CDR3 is TGTGCCAGCAGCGACAGGGATCATTCACCCCTCCACTTT. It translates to CASSDRDHSPLHF.

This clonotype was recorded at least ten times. The CDR3 spells CASIQQDPYGYTF. CDR3 bases: TGTGCCAGCATTCAACAGGACCCCTATGGCTACACCTTC. The chain combines TRBV2 with TRBJ1-2, with D possibly matching TRBD1 (5 bases). V lost 7 bases to trimming and J lost 4 bases, with 13 bases between them. Germline V lookup: CDR1 SNHLY, CDR2 FYNNEI. CDR3 length equals 13 residues.

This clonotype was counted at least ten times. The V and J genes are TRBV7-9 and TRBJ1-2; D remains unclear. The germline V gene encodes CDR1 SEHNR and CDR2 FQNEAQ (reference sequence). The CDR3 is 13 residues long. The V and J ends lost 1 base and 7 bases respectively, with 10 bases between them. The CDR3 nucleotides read TGTGCCAGCAGCTTAGATCCGGTTTTTGGCTACACCTTC. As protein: CASSLDPVFGYTF.

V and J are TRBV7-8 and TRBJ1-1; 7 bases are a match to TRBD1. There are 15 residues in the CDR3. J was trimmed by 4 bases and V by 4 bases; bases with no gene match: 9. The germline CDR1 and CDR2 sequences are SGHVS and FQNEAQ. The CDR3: CASSSTTGQTTEAFF. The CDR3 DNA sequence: TGTGCCAGCAGCTCTACGACAGGGCAGACCACTGAAGCTTTCTTT.

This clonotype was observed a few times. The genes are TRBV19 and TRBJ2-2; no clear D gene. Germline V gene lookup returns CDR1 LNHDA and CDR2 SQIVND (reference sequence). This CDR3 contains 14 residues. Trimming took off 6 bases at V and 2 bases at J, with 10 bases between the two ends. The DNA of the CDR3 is TGTGCCAGTAGGAGGTTCGATAACACCGGGGAGCTGTTTTTT. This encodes CASRRFDNTGELFF.

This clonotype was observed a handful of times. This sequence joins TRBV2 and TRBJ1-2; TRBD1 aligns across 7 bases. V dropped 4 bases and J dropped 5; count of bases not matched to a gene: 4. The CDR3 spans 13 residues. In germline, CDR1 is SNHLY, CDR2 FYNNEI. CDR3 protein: CASSGGTDYGYTF. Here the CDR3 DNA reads TGTGCCAGCAGTGGGGGGACAGATTATGGCTACACCTTC.

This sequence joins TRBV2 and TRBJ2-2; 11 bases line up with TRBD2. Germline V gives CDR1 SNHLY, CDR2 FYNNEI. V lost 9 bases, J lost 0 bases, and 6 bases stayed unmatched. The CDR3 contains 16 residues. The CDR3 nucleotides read TGTGCCAGGACACTAGCGGGGGTCGCGAACACCGGGGAGCTGTTTTTT. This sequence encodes CARTLAGVANTGELFF.

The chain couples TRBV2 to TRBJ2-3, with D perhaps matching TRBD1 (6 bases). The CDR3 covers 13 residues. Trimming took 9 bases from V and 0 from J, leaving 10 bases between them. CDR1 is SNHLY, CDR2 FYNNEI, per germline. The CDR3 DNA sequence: TGTGCCAGAGGACAGCCGAGCACAGATACGCAGTATTTT. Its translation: CARGQPSTDTQYF.

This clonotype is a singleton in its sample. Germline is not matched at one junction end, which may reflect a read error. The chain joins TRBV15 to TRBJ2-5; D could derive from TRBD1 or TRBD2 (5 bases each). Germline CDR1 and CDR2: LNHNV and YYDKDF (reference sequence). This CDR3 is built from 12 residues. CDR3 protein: CAASRDRETQYF. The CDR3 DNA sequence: TGTGCCGCCAGTAGGGACCGAGAGACCCAGTACTTC.

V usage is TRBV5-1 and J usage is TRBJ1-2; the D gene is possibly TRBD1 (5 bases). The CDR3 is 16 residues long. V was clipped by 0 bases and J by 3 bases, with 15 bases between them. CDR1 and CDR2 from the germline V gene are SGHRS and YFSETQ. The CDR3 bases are TGCGCCAGCAGCTTGGGCCGGCGGGGGTCAGACTATGGCTACACCTTC. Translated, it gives CASSLGRRGSDYGYTF.

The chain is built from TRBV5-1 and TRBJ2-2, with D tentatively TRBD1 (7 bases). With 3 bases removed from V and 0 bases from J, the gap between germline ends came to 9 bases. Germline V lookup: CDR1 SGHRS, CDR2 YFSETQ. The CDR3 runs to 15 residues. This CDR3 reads CASSSRGANTGELFF. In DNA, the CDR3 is TGCGCCAGCAGCTCCAGGGGGGCGAACACCGGGGAGCTGTTTTTT.

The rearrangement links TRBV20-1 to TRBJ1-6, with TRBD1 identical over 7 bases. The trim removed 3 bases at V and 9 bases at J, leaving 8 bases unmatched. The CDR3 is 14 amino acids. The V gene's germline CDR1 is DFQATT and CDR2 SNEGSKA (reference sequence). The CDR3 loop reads CSASEQGPGSPLHF. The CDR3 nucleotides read TGCAGTGCTAGTGAACAGGGGCCAGGTTCACCCCTCCACTTT.

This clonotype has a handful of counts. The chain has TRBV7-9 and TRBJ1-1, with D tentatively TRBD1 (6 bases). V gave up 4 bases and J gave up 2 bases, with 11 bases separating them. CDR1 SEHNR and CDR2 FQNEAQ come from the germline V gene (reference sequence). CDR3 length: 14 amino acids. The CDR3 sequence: CASSSWTENTEAFF. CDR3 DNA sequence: TGTGCCAGCAGCTCCTGGACAGAAAACACTGAAGCTTTCTTT. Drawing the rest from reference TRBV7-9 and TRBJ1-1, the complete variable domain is DTGVSQNPRHKITKRGQNVTFRCDPISEHNRLYWYRQTLGQGPEFLTYFQNEAQLEKSRLLSDRFSAERPKGSFSTLEIQRTEQGDSAMYLCASSSWTENTEAFFGQGTRLTVV.

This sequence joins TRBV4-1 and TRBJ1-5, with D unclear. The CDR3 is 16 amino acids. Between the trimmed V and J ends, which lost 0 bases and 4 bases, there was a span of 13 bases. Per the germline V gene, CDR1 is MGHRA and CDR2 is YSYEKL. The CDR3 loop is CASSQDPPRPNQPQHF. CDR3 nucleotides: TGCGCCAGCAGCCAAGATCCCCCAAGGCCTAATCAGCCCCAGCATTTT.

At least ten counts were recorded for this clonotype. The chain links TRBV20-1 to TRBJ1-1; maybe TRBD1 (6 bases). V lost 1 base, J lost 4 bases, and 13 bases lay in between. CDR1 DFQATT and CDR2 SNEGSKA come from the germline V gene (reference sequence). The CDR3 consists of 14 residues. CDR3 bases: TGCAGTGCTAGAGTAGGGGGGGTCGGCACTGAAGCTTTCTTT. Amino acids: CSARVGGVGTEAFF.

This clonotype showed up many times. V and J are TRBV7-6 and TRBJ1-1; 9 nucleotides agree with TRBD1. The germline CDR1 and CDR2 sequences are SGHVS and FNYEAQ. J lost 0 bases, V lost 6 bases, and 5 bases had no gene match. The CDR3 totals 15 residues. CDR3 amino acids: CASRPTGGLNTEAFF. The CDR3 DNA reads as TGTGCCAGCAGACCTACAGGGGGCCTGAACACTGAAGCTTTCTTT.